This TCR beta chain stems from a study of blood T cell repertoires in COVID-19. Study-level background: The United States, Italy and Spain supplied acute and convalescent COVID-19 samples. Sources were T cells, B-cell-depleted T cells, or PBMCs; the material itself was cDNA or gDNA.

Under the authors' procedure: By means of reference gene primer amplification, nucleated cell counts were estimated. Using immunoSEQ multiplex PCR, the repertoire was profiled, and TCRdb retains in-frame clones only, with some absent. The DNA gave D and trimming, while V, J and clone size come from that table. Counted here are about 67,000 clones, 75% to 85% occurring once; the ten biggest clones make up 6.3%. Germline lookup yields CDR1 SNHLY and CDR2 FYNNEI. Trimming took off 7 bases at V and 5 bases at J, with 17 bases between the two ends. CDR3 length equals 14 residues. The sequenced material came from peripheral blood. The rearrangement uses TRBV2 and TRBJ1-1; D remains unclear. The TCR originated in a woman aged 55-70 years with acute or convalescent COVID-19. CDR3: CASIREGTKTEAFF. The CDR3 coding sequence is TGTGCCAGCATTAGGGAGGGTACAAAGACTGAAGCTTTCTTT.